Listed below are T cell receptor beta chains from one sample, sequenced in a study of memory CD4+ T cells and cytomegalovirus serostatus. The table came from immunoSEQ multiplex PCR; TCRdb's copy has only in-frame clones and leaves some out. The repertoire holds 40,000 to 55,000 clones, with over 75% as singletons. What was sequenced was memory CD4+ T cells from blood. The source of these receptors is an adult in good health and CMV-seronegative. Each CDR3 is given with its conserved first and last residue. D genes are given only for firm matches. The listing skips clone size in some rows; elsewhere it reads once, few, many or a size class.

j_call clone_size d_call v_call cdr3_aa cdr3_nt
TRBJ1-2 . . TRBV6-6 CASGRGNGYTF TGTGCCAGCGGGCGGGGAAACGGCTACACCTTC
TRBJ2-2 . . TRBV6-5 CASRTQGTNTGELFF TGTGCCAGCAGGACTCAGGGTACGAACACCGGGGAGCTGTTTTTT
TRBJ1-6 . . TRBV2 CASNGGNNSPLHF TGTGCCAGCAATGGGGGCAATAATTCACCCCTCCACTTT
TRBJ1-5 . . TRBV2 CASARTDSNQPQHF TGTGCCAGCGCCAGGACAGATAGCAATCAGCCCCAGCATTTT
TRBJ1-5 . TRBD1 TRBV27 CASRPQGNSNQPQHF TGTGCCAGCAGGCCACAGGGGAATAGCAATCAGCCCCAGCATTTT
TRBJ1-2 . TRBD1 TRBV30 CAWRGQGAHGYTF TGTGCCTGGAGGGGACAGGGGGCGCATGGCTACACCTTC
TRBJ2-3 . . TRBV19 CASSIPTGAADTQYF TGTGCCAGTAGTATCCCGACAGGCGCGGCAGATACGCAGTATTTT
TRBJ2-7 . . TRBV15 CATSLGTRGGYEQYF TGTGCCACCAGCCTCGGGACGAGGGGGGGGTACGAGCAGTACTTC
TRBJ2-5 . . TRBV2 CASSGRTIKETQYF TGTGCCAGCAGTGGTAGGACTATTAAAGAGACCCAGTACTTC
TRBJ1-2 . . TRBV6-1 CASSEGGTEVYGYTF TGTGCCAGCAGTGAAGGTGGGACGGAAGTCTATGGCTACACCTTC
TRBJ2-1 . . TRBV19 CASSIAEQGNEQFF TGTGCCAGTAGTATAGCCGAACAGGGAAATGAGCAGTTCTTC
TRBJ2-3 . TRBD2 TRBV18 CASSPPRGGSDTQYF TGTGCCAGCTCACCACCTCGGGGGGGCTCAGATACGCAGTATTTT
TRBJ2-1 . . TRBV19 CASSIRAPISANPSYNEQFF TGTGCCAGTAGTATTCGGGCCCCAATAAGCGCTAACCCCTCCTACAATGAGCAGTTCTTC
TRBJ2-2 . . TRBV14 CASSQRASTGELFF TGTGCCAGCAGCCAGCGGGCTAGCACCGGGGAGCTGTTTTTT
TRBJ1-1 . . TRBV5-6 CASSRDRNTEAFF TGTGCCAGCAGCCGAGACAGGAACACTGAAGCTTTCTTT
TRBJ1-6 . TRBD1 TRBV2 CASSGGTGVSYNSPLHF TGTGCCAGTTCGGGCGGGACAGGGGTATCCTATAATTCACCCCTCCACTTT
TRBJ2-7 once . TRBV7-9 CANELGGRLSYEQYF TGTGCCAACGAATTGGGGGGGCGCCTCTCCTACGAGCAGTACTTC
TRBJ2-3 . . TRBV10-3 CAISESVGGDTQYF TGTGCCATCAGTGAGTCGGTCGGGGGTGATACGCAGTATTTT
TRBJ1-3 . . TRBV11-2 CASSLQGPGNTIYF TGTGCCAGCAGCTTACAGGGTCCTGGAAACACCATATATTTT
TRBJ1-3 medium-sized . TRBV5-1 CASSLSQQNTIYF TGCGCCAGCAGCTTGTCTCAGCAAAACACCATATATTTT
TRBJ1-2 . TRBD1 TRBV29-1 CSAYVDRSYGYTF TGCAGCGCCTATGTGGACAGGAGTTATGGCTACACCTTC
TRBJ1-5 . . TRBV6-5 CASSYSAASNQPQHF TGTGCCAGCAGTTACTCAGCCGCTAGCAATCAGCCCCAGCATTTT
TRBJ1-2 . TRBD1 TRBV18 CASSPQDRVGYGYTF TGTGCCAGCTCACCACAAGACAGGGTAGGATACGGCTACACCTTC
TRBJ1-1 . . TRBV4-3 CASRYSGNTEAFF TGCGCCAGCAGATACTCAGGGAACACTGAAGCTTTCTTT
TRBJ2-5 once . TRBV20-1 CSARDVETQYF TGCAGTGCTAGAGATGTCGAGACCCAGTACTTC
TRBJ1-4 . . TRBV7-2 CASSLELRGPTNEKLFF TGTGCCAGCAGCTTAGAGTTGAGGGGACCAACTAATGAAAAACTGTTTTTT
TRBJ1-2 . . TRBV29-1 CSVLMDGYTF TGCAGCGTTTTGATGGATGGCTACACCTTC
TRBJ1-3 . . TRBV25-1 CASSEERSGNTIYF TGTGCCAGCAGTGAAGAAAGGTCTGGAAACACCATATATTTT
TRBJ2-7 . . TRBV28 CASSAAIARGSYEQYF TGTGCCAGCAGTGCAGCCATAGCGCGAGGGTCCTACGAGCAGTACTTC
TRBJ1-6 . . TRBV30 CAWSRGGGLSYNSPLHF TGTGCCTGGAGCCGTGGGGGGGGATTATCCTATAATTCACCCCTCCACTTT
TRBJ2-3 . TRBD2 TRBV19 CASSMLAGGSTDTQYF TGTGCCAGTAGTATGCTAGCGGGGGGATCCACAGATACGCAGTATTTT
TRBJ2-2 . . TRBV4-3 CASSQDGGMNTGELFF TGCGCCAGCAGCCAAGATGGGGGAATGAACACCGGGGAGCTGTTTTTT
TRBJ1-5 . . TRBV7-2 CASSLAGDLSNQPQHF TGTGCCAGCAGCTTAGCGGGGGACTTGAGCAATCAGCCCCAGCATTTT
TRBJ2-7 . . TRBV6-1 CASLRLYEQYF TGTGCCAGCTTAAGACTTTACGAGCAGTACTTC
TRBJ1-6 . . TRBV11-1 CASSPSSGGISPLHF TGTGCCAGCAGCCCCTCCTCGGGTGGAATTTCACCCCTCCACTTT